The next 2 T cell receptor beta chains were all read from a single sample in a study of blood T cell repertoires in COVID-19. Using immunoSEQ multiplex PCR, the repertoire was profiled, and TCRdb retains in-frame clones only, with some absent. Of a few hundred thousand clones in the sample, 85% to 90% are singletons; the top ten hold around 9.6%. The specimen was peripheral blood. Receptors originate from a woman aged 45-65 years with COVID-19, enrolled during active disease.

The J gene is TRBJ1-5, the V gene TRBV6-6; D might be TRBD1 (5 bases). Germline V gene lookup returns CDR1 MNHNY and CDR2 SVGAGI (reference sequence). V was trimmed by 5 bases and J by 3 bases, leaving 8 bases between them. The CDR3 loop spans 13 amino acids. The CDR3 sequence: CASSTGINQPQHF. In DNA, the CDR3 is TGTGCCAGCAGTACAGGTATCAATCAGCCCCAGCATTTT.

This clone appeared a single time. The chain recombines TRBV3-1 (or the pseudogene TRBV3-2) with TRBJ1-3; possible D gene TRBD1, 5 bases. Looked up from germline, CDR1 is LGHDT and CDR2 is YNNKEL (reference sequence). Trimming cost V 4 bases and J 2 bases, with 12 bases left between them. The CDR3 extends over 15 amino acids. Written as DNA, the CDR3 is TGTGCCAGCAGCCTAGGACCGGGGGCTGGAAACACCATATATTTT. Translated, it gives CASSLGPGAGNTIYF.